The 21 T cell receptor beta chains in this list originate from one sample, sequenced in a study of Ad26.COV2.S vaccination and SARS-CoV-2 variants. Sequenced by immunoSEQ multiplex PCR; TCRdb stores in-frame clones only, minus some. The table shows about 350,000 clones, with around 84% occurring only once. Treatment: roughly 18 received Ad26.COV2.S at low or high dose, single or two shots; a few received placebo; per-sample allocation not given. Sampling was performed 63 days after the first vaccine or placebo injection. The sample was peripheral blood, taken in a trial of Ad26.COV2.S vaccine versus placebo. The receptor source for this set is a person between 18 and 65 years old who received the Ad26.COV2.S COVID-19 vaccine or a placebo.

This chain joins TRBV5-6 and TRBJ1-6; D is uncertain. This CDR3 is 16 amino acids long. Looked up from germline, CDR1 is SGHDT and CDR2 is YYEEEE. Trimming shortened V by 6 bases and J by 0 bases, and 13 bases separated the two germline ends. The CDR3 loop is CASTYGLSSYNSPLHF. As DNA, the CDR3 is TGTGCCAGCACGTACGGACTCAGCTCCTATAATTCACCCCTCCACTTT.

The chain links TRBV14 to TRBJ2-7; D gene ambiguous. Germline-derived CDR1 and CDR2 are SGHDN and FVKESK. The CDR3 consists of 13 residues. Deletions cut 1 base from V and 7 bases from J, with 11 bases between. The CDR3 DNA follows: TGTGCCAGCAGCCAAGCTACAGTGTGGGAGCAGTACTTC. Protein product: CASSQATVWEQYF.

CDR3 coding DNA: TGTGCCAGCAGCTTACTATTCCGGGACAGGGCCAAAAACATTCAGTACTTC. Residues: CASSLLFRDRAKNIQYF. J is TRBJ2-4 and V is TRBV5-8; TRBD1 agrees at 8 bases. V trimming: 2 bases; J trimming: 1 base; junction bases outside the gene matches: 8. The germline gives CDR1 SGHTS, CDR2 YDEGEE. The CDR3 is 17 residues long.

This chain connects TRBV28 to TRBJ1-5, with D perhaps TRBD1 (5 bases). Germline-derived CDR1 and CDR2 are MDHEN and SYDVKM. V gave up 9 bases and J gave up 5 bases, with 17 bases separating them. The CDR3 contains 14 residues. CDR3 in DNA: TGTGCCAGTCTAAAGGGGAGCGGGGATCAGCCCCAGCATTTT. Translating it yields CASLKGSGDQPQHF.

CDR3 protein: CASSTLGNEQFF. The CDR3 DNA reads as TGTGCCAGCAGCACACTAGGCAATGAGCAGTTCTTC. The V call is TRBV7-9, the J call TRBJ2-1, with D perhaps TRBD2 (5 bases). V gave up 5 bases and J gave up 6 bases, with 8 bases separating them. Germline V gives CDR1 SEHNR, CDR2 FQNEAQ (reference sequence). The CDR3 has 12 amino acids.

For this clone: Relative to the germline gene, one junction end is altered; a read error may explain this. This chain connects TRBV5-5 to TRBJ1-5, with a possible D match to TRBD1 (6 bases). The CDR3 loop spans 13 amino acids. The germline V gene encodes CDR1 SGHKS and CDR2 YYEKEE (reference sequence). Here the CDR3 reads CASSLLGAQAQHF. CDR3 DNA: TGTGCCAGCAGCTTATTGGGGGCTCAGGCCCAGCATTTT.

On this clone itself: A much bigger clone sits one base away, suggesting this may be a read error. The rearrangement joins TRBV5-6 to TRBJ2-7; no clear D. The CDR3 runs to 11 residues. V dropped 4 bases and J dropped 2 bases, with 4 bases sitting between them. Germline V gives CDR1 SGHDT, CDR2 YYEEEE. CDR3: CASSRTYEQYF. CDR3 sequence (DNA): TGTGCCAGCAGCCGGACCTACGAGCAGTACTTC. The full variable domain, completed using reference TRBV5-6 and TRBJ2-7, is DAGVTQSPTHLIKTRGQQVTLRCSPKSGHDTVSWYQQALGQGPQFIFQYYEEEERQRGNFPDRFSGHQFPNYSSELNVNALLLGDSALYLCASSRTYEQYFGPGTRLTVT.

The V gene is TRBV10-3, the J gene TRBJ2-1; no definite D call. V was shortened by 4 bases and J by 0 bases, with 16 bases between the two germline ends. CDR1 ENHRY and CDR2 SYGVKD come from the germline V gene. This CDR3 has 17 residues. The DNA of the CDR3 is TGTGCCATCAGTGGCAAACCCCTCATCAGCTCCTACAATGAGCAGTTCTTC. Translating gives CAISGKPLISSYNEQFF.

The CDR3 is CASSLQGHSNEQFF. CDR3 coding DNA: TGTGCCAGCAGTTTACAGGGACATTCTAATGAGCAGTTCTTC. This chain joins TRBV28 and TRBJ2-1, with D possibly TRBD1 on 6 matching bases. This CDR3 spans 14 amino acids. CDR1 is MDHEN and CDR2 is SYDVKM in the germline V gene. V lost 2 bases and J 7 bases, leaving 12 bases between the germline ends.

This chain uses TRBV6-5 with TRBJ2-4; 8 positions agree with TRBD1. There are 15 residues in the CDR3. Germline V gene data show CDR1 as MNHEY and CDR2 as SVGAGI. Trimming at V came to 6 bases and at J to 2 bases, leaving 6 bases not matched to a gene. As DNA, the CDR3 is TGTGCCAGCAGATCAGGACAGGGAACCAAAAACATTCAGTACTTC. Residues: CASRSGQGTKNIQYF.

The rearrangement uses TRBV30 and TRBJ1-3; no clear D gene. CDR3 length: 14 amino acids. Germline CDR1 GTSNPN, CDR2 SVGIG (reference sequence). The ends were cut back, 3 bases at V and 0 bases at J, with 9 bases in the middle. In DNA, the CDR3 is TGTGCCTGGAGATGGGATTACTCTGGAAACACCATATATTTT. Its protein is CAWRWDYSGNTIYF.

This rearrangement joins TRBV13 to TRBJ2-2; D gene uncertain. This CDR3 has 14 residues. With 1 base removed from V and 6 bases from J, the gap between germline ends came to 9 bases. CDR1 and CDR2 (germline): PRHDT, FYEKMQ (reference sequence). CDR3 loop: CASSLVLASGELFF. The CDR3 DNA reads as TGTGCCAGCAGCTTAGTATTGGCATCCGGGGAGCTGTTTTTT.

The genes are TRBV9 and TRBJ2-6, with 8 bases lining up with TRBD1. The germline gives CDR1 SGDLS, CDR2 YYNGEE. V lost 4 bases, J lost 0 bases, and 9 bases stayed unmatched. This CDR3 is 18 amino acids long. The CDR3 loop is CASSPHPGQDSGANVLTF. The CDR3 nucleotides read TGTGCCAGCAGCCCGCACCCGGGACAGGACTCTGGGGCCAACGTCCTGACTTTC.

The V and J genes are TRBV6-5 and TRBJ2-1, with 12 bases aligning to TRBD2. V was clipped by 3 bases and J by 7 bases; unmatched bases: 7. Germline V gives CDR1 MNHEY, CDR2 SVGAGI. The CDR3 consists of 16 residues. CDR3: CASSYLAGGRMNEQFF. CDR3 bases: TGTGCCAGCAGTTATCTAGCGGGGGGGAGAATGAATGAGCAGTTCTTC.

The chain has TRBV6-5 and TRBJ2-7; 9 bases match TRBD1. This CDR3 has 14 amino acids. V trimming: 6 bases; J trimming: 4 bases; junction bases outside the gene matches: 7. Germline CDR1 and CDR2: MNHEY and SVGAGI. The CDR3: CASRRDRDPYEQYF. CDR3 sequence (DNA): TGTGCCAGCAGAAGGGACAGGGACCCTTACGAGCAGTACTTC.

DNA of the CDR3: TGTGCCAGCAGTTTTTCCGGTGCCTACGAGCAGTACTTC. Translation gives CASSFSGAYEQYF. The chain recombines TRBV27 with TRBJ2-5, with unresolved D. The J call may be in error: the DNA end matches TRBJ2-7 better. Looked up from germline, CDR1 is MNHEY and CDR2 is SMNVEV (reference sequence). The CDR3 loop spans 13 amino acids.

In nucleotides, the CDR3 is TGTGCCAGCTCACCTGTGGCAGACTACGAGCAGTACTTC. Amino acid sequence: CASSPVADYEQYF. The V and J genes are TRBV18 and TRBJ2-7; D remains unclear. Trimming shortened V by 3 bases and J by 3 bases, and 9 bases separated the two germline ends. This CDR3 is 13 amino acids long. Germline CDR1 is KGHSH and CDR2 is LQKENI. Filled out from reference TRBV18 and TRBJ2-7, the complete variable domain reads NAGVMQNPRHLVRRRGQEARLRCSPMKGHSHVYWYRQLPEEGLKFMVYLQKENIIDESGMPKERFSAEFPKEGPSILRIQQVVRGDSAAYFCASSPVADYEQYFGPGTRLTVT.

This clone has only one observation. CDR3 in amino acids: CASRPIRDRDNEQYF. CDR3 in DNA: TGTGCCAGCAGGCCTATTCGGGACAGGGATAACGAGCAGTACTTC. V and J are TRBV28 and TRBJ2-7, with 9 bases that match TRBD1. Trimming at V came to 6 bases and at J to 5 bases, leaving 11 bases not matched to a gene. CDR3 length: 15 residues. Germline V gives CDR1 MDHEN, CDR2 SYDVKM. Based on the CDR3 plus reference TRBV28 and TRBJ2-7, the full variable domain is DVKVTQSSRYLVKRTGEKVFLECVQDMDHENMFWYRQDPGLGLRLIYFSYDVKMKEKGDIPEGYSVSREKKERFSLILESASTNQTSMYLCASRPIRDRDNEQYFGPGTRLTVT.

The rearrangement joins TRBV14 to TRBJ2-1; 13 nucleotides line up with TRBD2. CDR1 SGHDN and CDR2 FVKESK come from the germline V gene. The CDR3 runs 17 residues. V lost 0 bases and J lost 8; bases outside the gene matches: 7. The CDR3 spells CASSQDQGTSGKYEQFF. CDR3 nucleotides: TGTGCCAGCAGCCAAGATCAAGGGACTAGCGGGAAGTATGAGCAGTTCTTC.

This CDR3 is CASRGEGRERYNEQFF. The CDR3 coding sequence is TGTGCCAGCAGAGGAGAGGGTAGGGAGAGATACAATGAGCAGTTCTTC. This chain uses TRBV19 with TRBJ2-1; possible D gene TRBD2, 5 bases. Germline loops: CDR1 LNHDA, CDR2 SQIVND (reference sequence). The length of the CDR3 is 16 residues. V was trimmed by 9 bases and J by 4 bases, leaving 22 bases between them.

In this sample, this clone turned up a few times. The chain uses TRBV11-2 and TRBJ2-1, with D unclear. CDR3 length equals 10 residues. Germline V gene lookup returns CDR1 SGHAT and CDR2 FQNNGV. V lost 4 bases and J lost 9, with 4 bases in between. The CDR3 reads CASSSAEQFF. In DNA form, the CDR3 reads TGTGCCAGCAGCTCTGCTGAGCAGTTCTTC.